A single sample gave rise to the 13 T cell receptor beta chains below, sequenced in a study of blood T cells in healthy people across ages. A second PCR, run for about 7 to 11 cycles, used a sample-barcoded 5' primer plus a J-beta primer mix. Using its own MiXCR run on the 5' RACE reads, TCRdb lists one record per CDR3 protein. The sample records about 1.1 million distinct CDR3 sequences, 35% to 40% being singletons. The sequenced sample was blood. The receptors originated from a young man in good health.

The rearrangement joins TRBV10-3 to TRBJ2-1, with 9 bases identical to TRBD1. The DNA end favors TRBJ2-7, so the J call may be wrong. This CDR3 is 15 amino acids long. CDR1 is ENHRY and CDR2 is SYGVKD in the germline V gene. CDR3 region: CAISEGTGRYNEQYF. The CDR3 DNA reads TGTGCCATCAGTGAGGGGACAGGGAGGTACAATGAGCAGTACTTC.

The genes are TRBV20-1 and TRBJ2-2, with TRBD2 matching over 11 bases. CDR1 is DFQATT, CDR2 SNEGSKA, per germline (reference sequence). Trimming removed 4 bases from V and 7 bases from J; junction bases left unmatched: 5. The CDR3 sequence is 14 residues long. CDR3 coding DNA: TGCAGTGCTATTAGCGGGGGGGCTGGCGGGGAGCTGTTTTTT. Protein sequence: CSAISGGAGGELFF.

The chain is built from TRBV5-5 and TRBJ2-7, with D perhaps assigned TRBD1 or TRBD2 (6 bases each). Trimming cost V 1 base and J 7 bases, with 18 bases left between them. Germline V gives CDR1 SGHKS, CDR2 YYEKEE (reference sequence). The CDR3 contains 15 residues. CDR3 bases: TGTGCCAGCAGCTTGAGTCGGGGGCTCTACAATGAGCAGTACTTC. It codes for CASSLSRGLYNEQYF.

V and J are TRBV27 and TRBJ1-3; D is possibly TRBD1 (5 bases). With 4 bases removed from V and 2 bases from J, the gap between germline ends came to 18 bases. This CDR3 is 17 amino acids long. Germline V gives CDR1 MNHEY, CDR2 SMNVEV (reference sequence). The CDR3 region is CASSSPQRGDPGNTIYF. The CDR3 nucleotides are TGTGCCAGCAGTTCCCCCCAACGGGGGGACCCTGGAAACACCATATATTTT.

This clonotype turned up a few times. The rearrangement links TRBV5-1 to TRBJ2-2; unclear D gene. CDR3 length: 14 amino acids. Germline V lookup: CDR1 SGHRS, CDR2 YFSETQ. V was shortened by 1 base and J by 6 bases, with 10 bases between the two germline ends. Here the CDR3 reads CASSLSPTAGELFF. The CDR3 bases are TGCGCCAGCAGCTTGTCTCCTACTGCCGGGGAGCTGTTTTTT.

The V call is TRBV2, the J call TRBJ2-7; a possible D gene is TRBD2 (6 bases). V was clipped by 7 bases and J by 7 bases, with 20 bases between them. The CDR3 spans 14 residues. Germline CDR1 and CDR2: SNHLY and FYNNEI. The CDR3 loop is CASKPAGTHNEQYF. As DNA, the CDR3 is TGTGCCAGCAAACCTGCCGGGACTCACAATGAGCAGTACTTC.

As to this clonotype: The junction departs from germline at one end; a sequencing error may be responsible. V and J are TRBV9 and TRBJ2-3; D possibly corresponds to TRBD1 (6 bases). The CDR3 covers 18 residues. Germline CDR1 and CDR2: SGDLS and YYNGEE. In DNA form, the CDR3 reads TGTGTCAGCAGCGTAGGGTTCGATGGGACAAGGGCGGCAGATACGCAGTATTTT. Translated, it gives CVSSVGFDGTRAADTQYF.

About this clonotype: Just one base apart from a much larger clone, this may be a read error. The chain uses TRBV29-1 and TRBJ2-5; 9 bases are shared with TRBD1. After removal of 7 bases from V and 11 bases from J, the junction contained 17 bases not matched to a gene. The CDR3 length is 14 residues. Per the germline V gene, CDR1 is SQVTM and CDR2 is ANQGSEA. CDR3 coding DNA: TGCAGCGCTGTACAGGGGGCGACCTACAATGAGCAGTACTTC. This gives the protein CSAVQGATYNEQYF. Using reference TRBV29-1 and TRBJ2-5 for the parts outside the CDR3, the full variable domain is SAVISQKPSRDICQRGTSLTIQCQVDSQVTMMFWYRQQPGQSLTLIATANQGSEATYESGFVIDKFPISRPNLTFSTLTVSNMSPEDSSIYLCSAVQGATYNEQYFGPGTRLLVL.

This clonotype was observed a handful of times. The chain recombines TRBV2 with TRBJ1-6; tentatively, D is TRBD1 (6 bases). Germline V gene data show CDR1 as SNHLY and CDR2 as FYNNEI. The CDR3 contains 13 residues. V was trimmed by 7 bases and J by 6 bases, leaving 10 bases between them. Here the CDR3 reads CASISRGNSPLHF. The CDR3 DNA reads as TGTGCCAGCATCTCCAGGGGTAATTCACCCCTCCACTTT.

In its sample, this clonotype was seen a few times. J is TRBJ2-7 and V is TRBV20-1; D might be TRBD1 (5 bases). The V gene lost 5 bases and the J gene lost 0 bases, with 14 bases spanning the gap. The CDR3 totals 14 residues. The germline V gene has CDR1 DFQATT and CDR2 SNEGSKA (reference sequence). This chain's CDR3 is CSAHRRQGSYEQYF. In DNA form, the CDR3 reads TGCAGTGCTCACAGGCGGCAGGGCTCCTACGAGCAGTACTTC.

This clonotype was found a few times. This chain joins TRBV12-3 or TRBV12-4 and TRBJ1-4; 10 positions agree with TRBD1. The CDR3 is 15 amino acids. V lost 6 bases and J lost 5; bases outside the gene matches: 6. In nucleotides, the CDR3 is TGTGCCAGCAGCGCAGGGACAGGGGAAAATGAAAAACTGTTTTTT. Protein product: CASSAGTGENEKLFF.

The chain uses TRBV29-1 and TRBJ1-2; D is ambiguous. Germline V lookup: CDR1 SQVTM, CDR2 ANQGSEA. The CDR3 contains 12 residues. Trimming stripped 3 bases from V and 7 bases from J, with 12 bases between. The CDR3 nucleotides read TGCAGCGTTGATAGGACGGTCCCTGGCTACACCTTC. This encodes CSVDRTVPGYTF.

This clonotype occurred a few times. The V call is TRBV6-1, the J call TRBJ1-3, with D hard to call. Germline lookup yields CDR1 MNHNS and CDR2 SASEGT. This CDR3 region has 15 residues. V lost 10 bases to trimming and J lost 0 bases, with 16 bases between them. CDR3 sequence: CATHIRRGSGNTIYF. Written as DNA, the CDR3 is TGTGCCACGCACATACGACGGGGCTCTGGAAACACCATATATTTT.